What follows are 13 T cell receptor beta chains derived from one specimen sequenced in a study of T cells in Graves' hyperthyroidism and ophthalmopathy. RNA transcripts provided the source from which TCR beta CDR3 regions were amplified. The primer set for the first-round RT-PCR of the TCR CDR3 was HTBI. TCRdb recomputed calls from the multiplex PCR reads with MiXCR, one row per CDR3 protein. The repertoire includes over 550,000 distinct CDR3 sequences, around 15% of them detected once, and roughly 18% sits in the top ten. Material for sequencing was blood. Source of these receptors: a woman under 30 with Graves' hyperthyroidism.

Concerning this clonotype itself: A much bigger clone sits one base away, suggesting this may be a read error. The V and J genes are TRBV6-1 and TRBJ1-4; 10 bases line up with TRBD1. This CDR3 contains 16 residues. In germline, CDR1 is MNHNS, CDR2 SASEGT. The CDR3 sequence is CASSEGAGTGDEKLLF. The CDR3 DNA reads TGTGCCAGCAGTGAAGGGGCCGGGACAGGGGACGAAAAACTGCTTTTT.

Points on this clonotype: A much bigger clone sits one base away, suggesting this may be a read error. The genes are TRBV12-5 and TRBJ2-1; 7 positions agree with TRBD2. V was pared by 4 bases and J by 0 bases, with 6 bases of the junction left unmatched. CDR1 is LGHNT, CDR2 FRNRAP, per germline. CDR3 length: 16 amino acids. The CDR3: CASGSPGGISYNEQFF. CDR3 bases: TGTGCTAGTGGTTCGCCCGGGGGGATCTCCTACAATGAGCAGTTCTTC.

Many counts were recorded for this clonotype. The chain employs TRBV19 and TRBJ1-1, with TRBD1 matching over 9 bases. The CDR3 is made up of 16 amino acids. Trimming removed 4 bases from V and 0 bases from J; junction bases left unmatched: 6. Germline V gene data show CDR1 as LNHDA and CDR2 as SQIVND (reference sequence). In DNA, the CDR3 is TGTGCCAGTAGTAGCGGGACAGGGTCCATGAACACTGAAGCTTTCTTT. Translating gives CASSSGTGSMNTEAFF.

The chain is built from TRBV5-1 and TRBJ1-2; D gene unclear. V was clipped by 1 base and J by 8 bases, with 15 bases between them. Germline CDR1 is SGHRS and CDR2 is YFSETQ. This CDR3 contains 14 residues. The CDR3 is CASSLIRRLDGYTF. As DNA, the CDR3 is TGCGCCAGCAGCTTGATTCGGAGGTTGGACGGCTACACCTTC.

The chain has TRBV4-2 and TRBJ2-7; D not certain. Per germline, CDR1 LGHNA and CDR2 YNFKEQ. The CDR3 contains 15 residues. The V end was cut by 0 bases, the J end by 0 bases, with 9 bases between. CDR3 nucleotide sequence: TGTGCCAGCAGCCAAGAGGGTCCCAACTCCTACGAGCAGTACTTC. It is translated as CASSQEGPNSYEQYF.

The J gene is TRBJ2-7, the V gene TRBV10-3; no clear D gene. V lost 6 bases and J 2 bases, leaving 11 bases between the germline ends. CDR1 ENHRY and CDR2 SYGVKD come from the germline V gene. The CDR3 extends over 13 amino acids. CDR3 sequence reads: CAIRLTATYEQYF. The CDR3 DNA is TGTGCCATCAGGTTGACGGCTACCTACGAGCAGTACTTC.

This clonotype was recorded a few times. This chain connects TRBV24-1 to TRBJ1-1; TRBD1 is a possible D gene (6 bases). This CDR3 has 12 residues. CDR1 KGHDR and CDR2 SFDVKD come from the germline V gene. Between the trimmed V and J ends, which lost 8 bases and 11 bases, there was a span of 17 bases. The CDR3 reads CATMNTTGGAFF. As DNA, the CDR3 is TGTGCCACCATGAATACGACAGGTGGGGCTTTCTTT.

This clonotype has a count of ten or more. The V call is TRBV24-1, the J call TRBJ1-5; 9 positions agree with TRBD1. This CDR3 comprises 14 residues. CDR1 is KGHDR, CDR2 SFDVKD, per germline. With 6 bases clipped from V and 8 bases from J, the junction kept 7 bases outside the gene matches. The CDR3 DNA is TGTGCCACCAGTTCCCGGGACAGGGTAAAGCCCCAGCATTTT. Translated, it gives CATSSRDRVKPQHF.

The chain carries TRBV6-1 and TRBJ2-5, with TRBD1 as a possible D gene (6 bases). Germline CDR1 is MNHNS and CDR2 is SASEGT. Trimming removed 5 bases from V and 5 bases from J, with 15 bases in between. This CDR3 region has 14 residues. The CDR3 coding sequence is TGTGCCAGCAGTTGGCAGGGGCCCGAGGAGACCCAGTACTTC. It yields the protein CASSWQGPEETQYF.

The chain employs TRBV5-1 and TRBJ2-1; D gene uncertain. The CDR3 is 17 residues long. Trimming took off 0 bases at V and 0 bases at J, with 13 bases between the two ends. Germline CDR1 is SGHRS and CDR2 is YFSETQ. The CDR3 spells CASSLGLRPLSYNEQFF. The CDR3 bases are TGCGCCAGCAGCTTGGGGTTGCGACCACTCTCCTACAATGAGCAGTTCTTC.

This clonotype occurred many times. The V gene is TRBV3-1, the J gene TRBJ2-1; 9 bases are a match to TRBD2. Germline loops: CDR1 LGHDT, CDR2 YNNKEL (reference sequence). Trimming cost V 0 bases and J 4 bases; bases outside gene matches: 7. The CDR3 totals 17 residues. CDR3 nucleotides: TGTGCCAGCAGCCAAGACTTGGGACTAGCAGCATACAATGAGCAGTTCTTC. Translating gives CASSQDLGLAAYNEQFF.

This clonotype was detected a few times. This chain links TRBV4-3 with TRBJ2-2, with no clear D. In germline, CDR1 is LGHNA, CDR2 YSLEER. The CDR3 contains 16 residues. The ends were cut back, 2 bases at V and 0 bases at J, with 10 bases in the middle. The CDR3 DNA reads as TGCGCCAGCAGCCAATGGTTAGGGACGAACACCGGGGAGCTGTTTTTT. It encodes CASSQWLGTNTGELFF.

This clonotype was recorded once. Sequence at one end of the junction differs from germline and may be a read error. The gene calls are TRBV7-2 and TRBJ2-3, with TRBD2 matching 8 bases. The CDR3 runs 15 residues. The germline gives CDR1 SGHTA, CDR2 FQGNSA. This chain's CDR3 is CASSLSLAGTDAQYF. Written as DNA, the CDR3 is TGTGCCAGCAGCTTAAGCCTAGCGGGCACAGATGCGCAGTATTTT.